The clone carrying this TCR beta chain appeared once. Its antigen is undetermined. The CDR3 loop spans 15 amino acids. Germline V gene lookup returns CDR1 MNHNS and CDR2 SASEGT. V gave up 7 bases and J gave up 4 bases, with 18 bases separating them. This specimen belongs to a study of post-analysis software for immune sequencing data. Study background: There were relapsing-remitting, secondary progressive and progressive-relapsing multiple sclerosis among the disease courses included. General study results and limits: With F measure, samples from one preparation batch clustered together strongly. Among multiple sclerosis patients, normalized Chao1 diversity was significantly below that of controls. Comparison of patients with controls showed five TRBV segments more frequent in patients, TRBV5-6, TRBV5-1 and TRBV20-1 among them.

The TCR beta cDNA libraries contained unique molecular identifiers. TCRdb re-derived calls from the PCR reads in MiXCR, one entry per CDR3 protein. This table has around 440,000 distinct CDR3 sequences, 45% appearing once. Material: blood. This clonotype was obtained from a girl under 18 with multiple sclerosis. This chain uses TRBV6-1 with TRBJ2-3, with D possibly being TRBD1 or TRBD2 (5 bases each). The CDR3 bases are TGTGCCAGCACCTATCCCGTTGGGGGAGCAGATACGCAGTATTTT. It encodes CASTYPVGGADTQYF.